Each of the 8 T cell receptor beta chains below was sequenced from the same sample in a study of spatial heterogeneity in lung cancer. TCRdb ran MiXCR on the 5' RACE reads and lists one entry per CDR3 protein. The table lists 40,000 to 45,000 distinct CDR3 sequences, 6.5% to 8.5% of them singletons. The time point here: sample taken at primary tumor resection. The authors sequenced whole RNA from tumor, nontumor lung or frozen PBMC without sorting. The sample was PBMCs, taken at surgery. Receptor source: a female donor with early-stage non-small cell lung cancer.

This clonotype was recorded at least ten times. V usage is TRBV9 and J usage is TRBJ2-1, with a weak D call TRBD2 (6 bases). This CDR3 has 16 residues. Looked up from germline, CDR1 is SGDLS and CDR2 is YYNGEE. Trimming removed 0 bases at V and 0 bases at J, with 10 bases between. The chain's CDR3 is CASSVVAGHSYNEQFF. The CDR3 nucleotides read TGTGCCAGCAGCGTAGTGGCGGGGCACTCCTACAATGAGCAGTTCTTC.

This clonotype was detected many times. This chain joins TRBV4-1 and TRBJ1-1; perhaps TRBD1 as D (5 bases). Germline V gene lookup returns CDR1 MGHRA and CDR2 YSYEKL. V was cut by 1 base and J by 0 bases, with 18 bases left in between. The CDR3 covers 18 residues. CDR3 sequence (DNA): TGCGCCAGCAGCCAAGTTACAGGAGGCCCAACAATGAACACTGAAGCTTTCTTT. Translation gives CASSQVTGGPTMNTEAFF.

In this sample, this clonotype turned up many times. The chain employs TRBV6-5 and TRBJ2-7; possibly TRBD2 for D (5 bases). The ends were cut back, 4 bases at V and 3 bases at J, with 13 bases in the middle. Looked up from germline, CDR1 is MNHEY and CDR2 is SVGAGI. CDR3 length equals 14 residues. The CDR3 DNA reads as TGTGCCAGCAGTTTGGGCGGGTCGGGCTACGAGCAGTACTTC. It translates to CASSLGGSGYEQYF.

This clonotype has just a few counts. The V and J genes are TRBV30 and TRBJ1-2; unclear D gene. The V end was cut by 3 bases, the J end by 1 base, with 9 bases between. The CDR3 covers 13 residues. CDR1 and CDR2 from the germline V gene are GTSNPN and SVGIG (reference sequence). CDR3 bases: TGTGCCTGGAGCCGAAGCAGTAACTATGGCTACACCTTC. Encoded protein: CAWSRSSNYGYTF.

This clonotype appeared a few times. The CDR3 DNA reads TGTGCCAGCAGTCGGGAGAGGACTGAAGCTTTCTTT. The encoded protein is CASSRERTEAFF. This chain links TRBV6-6 with TRBJ1-1; D call uncertain. Trimming removed 5 bases from V and 5 bases from J, with 9 bases in between. The CDR3 spans 12 residues. Germline CDR1 is MNHNY and CDR2 is SVGAGI (reference sequence).

This clonotype has ten or more counts. V usage is TRBV6-2 or TRBV6-3 and J usage is TRBJ2-1; D remains unclear. CDR1 and CDR2 from the germline V gene are MNHEY and SVGEGT. The CDR3 length is 15 residues. Deletions cut 2 bases from V and 2 bases from J, with 10 bases between. The CDR3 sequence is CASSYRHFTYNEQFF. The CDR3 DNA reads as TGTGCCAGCAGTTACAGACACTTTACCTACAATGAGCAGTTCTTC.

This clonotype was seen repeatedly, ten times or more. This chain links TRBV5-4 with TRBJ1-1, with D uncertain. The CDR3 spans 15 residues. Per the germline V gene, CDR1 is SGHNT and CDR2 is YYREEE (reference sequence). V lost 3 bases and J 3 bases, leaving 15 bases between the germline ends. The CDR3 nucleotides read TGTGCCAGCAGCTCACGAGGCGCAGGCCACACTGAAGCTTTCTTT. Its protein is CASSSRGAGHTEAFF.

Note on this clonotype: The junction shows a germline mismatch at one end, possibly a read error. The rearrangement links TRBV7-8 to TRBJ2-3, with D perhaps TRBD2 (6 bases). The CDR3 is made up of 15 amino acids. Germline values: CDR1 SGHVS, CDR2 FQNEAQ. The DNA for the CDR3 is TGTGCCAGCAGTTTAGCGGCCTCTAGCACAGATACGCAGTATTTT. Residues: CASSLAASSTDTQYF.